Sequencing of this TCR beta chain was carried out in a study of blood T cell repertoires in COVID-19. Across the whole study: Sites in the United States, Italy and Spain provided acute and convalescent COVID-19 samples. PBMCs, B-cell-depleted T cells, or T cells were the source of the cDNA or gDNA that made up the material.

In the original processing: Amplifying reference gene primers gave estimates of nucleated cell counts. Libraries were prepared by immunoSEQ multiplex PCR; TCRdb keeps only in-frame clonotypes and omits some of them. V, J and clone size derive from that table, while D and trimming were established from the DNA sequence. The sample yields hundreds of thousands of clones, approximately 80% seen once. The germline V gene has CDR1 SGHVS and CDR2 FQNEAQ. The V end was cut by 6 bases, the J end by 2 bases, with 9 bases between. The CDR3 covers 13 residues. The sequenced sample consisted of peripheral blood. The clonotype was recovered from an elderly woman with acute or convalescent COVID-19. The chain recombines TRBV7-8 with TRBJ2-3; D uncertain. The CDR3 reads CASSRLATDTQYF. The CDR3 DNA is TGTGCCAGCAGTCGGTTAGCCACAGATACGCAGTATTTT.